This record looks at one T cell receptor (beta chain) sequence and its context. The data were taken from a study of blood T cell repertoires in COVID-19. Study in general: Acute and convalescent COVID-19 specimens originated in the United States, Italy and Spain. The cDNA or gDNA used as material had been derived from T cells, B-cell-depleted T cells, or PBMCs.

Per the original methods: For nucleated cells, counts were estimated from reference gene primer amplification. Produced via immunoSEQ multiplex PCR; TCRdb's table is partial and in-frame only. D and trimming come from the DNA, and the V and J calls and clone size come from that table. The table lists about 36,000 clones, 70% to 90% of them singletons. The V and J ends lost 3 bases and 0 bases, in that order; junction bases with no gene match: 6. From germline, CDR1 is MGHRA and CDR2 YSYEKL. The CDR3 runs to 16 residues. The sequence was obtained from a human donor in a cohort sampled during active or convalescent COVID-19. The donor label of this sample is uncertain. The chain has TRBV4-1 and TRBJ2-3, with TRBD1 matching over 7 bases. Sample: peripheral blood. The CDR3 nucleotides read TGCGCCAGCAGCCACGCCACAGGGGCCAGCACAGATACGCAGTATTTT. Protein product: CASSHATGASTDTQYF.